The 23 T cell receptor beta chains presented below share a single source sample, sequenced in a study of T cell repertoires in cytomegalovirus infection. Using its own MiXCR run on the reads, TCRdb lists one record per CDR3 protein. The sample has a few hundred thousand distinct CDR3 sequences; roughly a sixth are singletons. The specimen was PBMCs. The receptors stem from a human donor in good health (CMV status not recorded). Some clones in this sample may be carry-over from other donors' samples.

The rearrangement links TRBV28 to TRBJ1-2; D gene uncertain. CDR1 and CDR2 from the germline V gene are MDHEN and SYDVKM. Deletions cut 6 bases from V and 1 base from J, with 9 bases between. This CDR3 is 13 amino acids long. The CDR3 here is CASRSGNNYGYTF. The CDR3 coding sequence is TGTGCCAGCAGATCCGGGAATAACTATGGCTACACCTTC.

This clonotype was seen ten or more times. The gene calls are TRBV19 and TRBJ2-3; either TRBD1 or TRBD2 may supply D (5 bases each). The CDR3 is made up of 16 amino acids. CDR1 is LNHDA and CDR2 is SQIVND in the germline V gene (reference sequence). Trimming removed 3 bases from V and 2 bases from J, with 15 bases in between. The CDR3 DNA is TGTGCCAGTAGTATCTTAACGGGGACCAACACAGATACGCAGTATTTT. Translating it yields CASSILTGTNTDTQYF. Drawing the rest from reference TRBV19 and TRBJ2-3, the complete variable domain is DGGITQSPKYLFRKEGQNVTLSCEQNLNHDAMYWYRQDPGQGLRLIYYSQIVNDFQKGDIAEGYSVSREKKESFPLTVTSAQKNPTAFYLCASSILTGTNTDTQYFGPGTRLTVL.

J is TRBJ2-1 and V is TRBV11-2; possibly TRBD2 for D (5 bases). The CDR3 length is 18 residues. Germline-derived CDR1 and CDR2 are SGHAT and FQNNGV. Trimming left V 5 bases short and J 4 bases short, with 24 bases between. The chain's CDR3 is CASSQYRGEGVMYNEQFF. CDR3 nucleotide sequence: TGTGCCAGCAGCCAATACCGGGGAGAGGGAGTGATGTACAATGAGCAGTTCTTC.

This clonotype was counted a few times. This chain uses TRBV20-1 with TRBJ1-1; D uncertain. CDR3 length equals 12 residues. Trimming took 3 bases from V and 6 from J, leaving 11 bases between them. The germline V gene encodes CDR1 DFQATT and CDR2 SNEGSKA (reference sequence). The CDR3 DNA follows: TGCAGTGCTAGGTCTGGGTTATCTGAAGCTTTCTTT. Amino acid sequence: CSARSGLSEAFF.

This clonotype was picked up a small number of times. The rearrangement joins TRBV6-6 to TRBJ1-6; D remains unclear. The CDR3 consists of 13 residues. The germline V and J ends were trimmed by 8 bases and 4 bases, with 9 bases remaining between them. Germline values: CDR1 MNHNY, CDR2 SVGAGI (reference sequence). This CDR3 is CASQERYNSPLHF. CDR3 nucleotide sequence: TGTGCCAGCCAGGAGCGGTATAATTCACCCCTCCACTTT.

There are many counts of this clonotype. CDR3 DNA sequence: TGTGCCAGCAGTGAATTACAGGGGGCGGATAGCAATCAGCCCCAGCATTTT. Translated, it gives CASSELQGADSNQPQHF. This chain joins TRBV6-1 and TRBJ1-5; 9 nucleotides line up with TRBD1. The CDR3 length is 17 residues. CDR1 and CDR2 (germline): MNHNS, SASEGT. Trimming removed 2 bases from V and 0 bases from J; junction bases left unmatched: 5.

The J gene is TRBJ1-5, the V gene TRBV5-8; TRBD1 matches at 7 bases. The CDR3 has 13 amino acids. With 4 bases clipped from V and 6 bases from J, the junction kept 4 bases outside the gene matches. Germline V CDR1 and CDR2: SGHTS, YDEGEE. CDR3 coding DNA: TGTGCCAGCAGCCAAAACAGGGGTCAGCCCCAGCATTTT. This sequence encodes CASSQNRGQPQHF.

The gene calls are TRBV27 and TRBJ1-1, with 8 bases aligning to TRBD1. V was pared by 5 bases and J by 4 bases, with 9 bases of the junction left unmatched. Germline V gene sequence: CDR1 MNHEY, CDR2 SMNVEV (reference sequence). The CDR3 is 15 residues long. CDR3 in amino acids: CASSLNRQGSTEAFF. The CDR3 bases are TGTGCCAGCAGTCTGAATCGACAGGGGAGCACTGAAGCTTTCTTT.

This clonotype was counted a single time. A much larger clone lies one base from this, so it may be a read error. The CDR3 spells CASTAGITDTQYF. DNA for the CDR3: TGTGCCAGCACGGCGGGGATCACAGATACGCAGTATTTT. The chain recombines TRBV28 with TRBJ2-3; D perhaps matches TRBD2 (6 bases). The CDR3 length is 13 residues. Germline V gives CDR1 MDHEN, CDR2 SYDVKM. Trimming removed 7 bases at V and 2 bases at J, with 10 bases between.

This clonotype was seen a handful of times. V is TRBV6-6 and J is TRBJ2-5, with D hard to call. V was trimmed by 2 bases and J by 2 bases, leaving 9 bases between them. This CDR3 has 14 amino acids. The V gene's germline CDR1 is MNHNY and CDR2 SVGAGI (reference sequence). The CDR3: CASSYGPGQETQYF. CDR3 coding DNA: TGTGCCAGCAGTTACGGGCCAGGACAAGAGACCCAGTACTTC.

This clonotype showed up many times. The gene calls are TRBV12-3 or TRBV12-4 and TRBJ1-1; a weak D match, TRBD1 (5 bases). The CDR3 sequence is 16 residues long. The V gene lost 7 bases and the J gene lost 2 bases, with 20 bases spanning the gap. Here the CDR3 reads CASTSSRRGANTEAFF. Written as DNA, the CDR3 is TGTGCCAGCACCTCTAGTCGGAGGGGAGCAAACACTGAAGCTTTCTTT.

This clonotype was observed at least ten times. CDR3 DNA: TGTGCCAGTAGTATGGTGGAGGTCAATCAGCCCCAGCATTTT. Its protein is CASSMVEVNQPQHF. J is TRBJ1-5 and V is TRBV19, with unresolved D. The germline gives CDR1 LNHDA, CDR2 SQIVND (reference sequence). This CDR3 is 14 amino acids long. V shed 3 bases and J shed 3 bases, with 9 bases lying between them.

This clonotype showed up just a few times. The DNA of the CDR3 is TGTGCCAGCAGCCCGGCTTTGGGCATGAACACTGAAGCTTTCTTT. It codes for CASSPALGMNTEAFF. The chain links TRBV5-4 to TRBJ1-1; unclear D gene. Trimming left V 4 bases short and J 0 bases short, with 13 bases between. The CDR3 is made up of 15 amino acids. Germline V gives CDR1 SGHNT, CDR2 YYREEE (reference sequence).

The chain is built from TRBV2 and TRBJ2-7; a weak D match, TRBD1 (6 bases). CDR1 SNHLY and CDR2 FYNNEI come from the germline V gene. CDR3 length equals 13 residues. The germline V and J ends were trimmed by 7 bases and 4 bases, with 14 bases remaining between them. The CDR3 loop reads CASTEGVGYEQYF. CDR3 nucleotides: TGTGCCAGCACCGAGGGGGTTGGGTACGAGCAGTACTTC.

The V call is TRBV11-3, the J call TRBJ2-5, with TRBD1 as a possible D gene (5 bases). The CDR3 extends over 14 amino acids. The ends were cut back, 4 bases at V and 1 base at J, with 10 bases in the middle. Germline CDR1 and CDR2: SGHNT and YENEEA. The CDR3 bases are TGTGCCAGCAGCTCCGGACACCTCCAAGAGACCCAGTACTTC. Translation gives CASSSGHLQETQYF.

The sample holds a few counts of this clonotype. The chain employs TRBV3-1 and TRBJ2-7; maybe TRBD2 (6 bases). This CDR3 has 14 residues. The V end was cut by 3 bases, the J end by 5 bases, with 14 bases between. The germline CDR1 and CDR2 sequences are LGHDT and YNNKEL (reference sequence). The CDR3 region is CASSHRRGVHEQYF. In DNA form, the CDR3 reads TGTGCCAGCAGCCATAGGAGGGGAGTCCACGAGCAGTACTTC.

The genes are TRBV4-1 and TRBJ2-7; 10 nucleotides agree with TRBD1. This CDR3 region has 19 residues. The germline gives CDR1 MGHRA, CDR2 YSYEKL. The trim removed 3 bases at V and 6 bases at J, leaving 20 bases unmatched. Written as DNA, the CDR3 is TGCGCCAGCAGCCAGGAAAAACGCACTGCCGGGACAGGGGTAGTCGAGCAGTACTTC. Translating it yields CASSQEKRTAGTGVVEQYF.

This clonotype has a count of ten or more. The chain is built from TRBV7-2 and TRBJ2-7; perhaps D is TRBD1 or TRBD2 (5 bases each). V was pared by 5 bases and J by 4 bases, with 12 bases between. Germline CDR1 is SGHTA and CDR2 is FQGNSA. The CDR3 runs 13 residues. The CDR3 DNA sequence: TGTGCCAGCAGCCCCCAGTGGGGGTACGAGCAGTACTTC. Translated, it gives CASSPQWGYEQYF. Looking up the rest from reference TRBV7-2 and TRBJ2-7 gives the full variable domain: GAGVSQSPSNKVTEKGKDVELRCDPISGHTALYWYRQSLGQGLEFLIYFQGNSAPDKSGLPSDRFSAERTGGSVSTLTIQRTQQEDSAVYLCASSPQWGYEQYFGPGTRLTVT.

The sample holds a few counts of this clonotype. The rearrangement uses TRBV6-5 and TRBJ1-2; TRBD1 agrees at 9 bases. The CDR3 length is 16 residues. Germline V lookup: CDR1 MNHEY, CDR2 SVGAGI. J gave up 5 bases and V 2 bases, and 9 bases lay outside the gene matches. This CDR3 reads CASSYGPQGARYGYTF. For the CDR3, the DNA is TGTGCCAGCAGTTACGGTCCACAGGGGGCTAGGTATGGCTACACCTTC.

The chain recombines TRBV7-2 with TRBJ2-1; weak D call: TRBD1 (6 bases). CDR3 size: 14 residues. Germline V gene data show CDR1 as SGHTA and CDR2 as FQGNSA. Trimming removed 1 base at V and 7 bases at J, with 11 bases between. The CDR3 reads CASSLVGAGNEQFF. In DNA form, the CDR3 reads TGTGCCAGCAGCTTAGTGGGGGCCGGGAATGAGCAGTTCTTC.

CDR3 in amino acids: CASSKQGYDGYTF. In nucleotides, the CDR3 is TGTGCCAGCAGTAAACAGGGTTACGATGGCTACACCTTC. This chain uses TRBV6-5 with TRBJ1-2; D perhaps matches TRBD1 (6 bases). Germline values: CDR1 MNHEY, CDR2 SVGAGI. CDR3 size: 13 residues. V was shortened by 5 bases and J by 6 bases, with 13 bases between the two germline ends.

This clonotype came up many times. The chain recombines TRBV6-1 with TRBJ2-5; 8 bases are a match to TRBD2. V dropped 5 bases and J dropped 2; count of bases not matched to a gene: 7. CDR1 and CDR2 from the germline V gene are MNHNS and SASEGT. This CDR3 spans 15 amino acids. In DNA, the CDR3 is TGTGCCAGCAGTTCGGGGGGGGGGCTTCAAGAGACCCAGTACTTC. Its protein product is CASSSGGGLQETQYF.

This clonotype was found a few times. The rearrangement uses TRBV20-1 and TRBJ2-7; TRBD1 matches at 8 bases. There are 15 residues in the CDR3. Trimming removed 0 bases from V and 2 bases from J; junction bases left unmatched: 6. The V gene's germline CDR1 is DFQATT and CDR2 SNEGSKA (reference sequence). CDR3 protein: CSARDRAGGPYEQYF. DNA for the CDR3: TGCAGTGCTAGAGATCGGGCAGGGGGCCCCTACGAGCAGTACTTC.